The entry below gives a single T cell receptor (beta chain) sequence along with its context. This record comes from a study of blood T cell repertoires in COVID-19. Looking at the study overall: Italy, Spain and the United States were the sources of the convalescent and acute COVID-19 samples. T cells, B-cell-depleted T cells, or PBMCs provided the cDNA or gDNA that served as material.

The table came from immunoSEQ multiplex PCR; TCRdb's copy has only in-frame clones and leaves some out. Of roughly 40,000 clones listed, roughly 88% were seen once; the top ten hold 7.5% to 10%. The TCR sequence derives from a woman between 70 and 85 years old with acute or convalescent COVID-19. The sample was peripheral blood.

This chain's CDR3 is CASTTQLAPDQETQYF. The CDR3 region has the DNA TGTGCCAGCACTACCCAACTAGCCCCGGATCAAGAGACCCAGTACTTC. The chain is built from TRBV7-9 and TRBJ2-5; TRBD2 might be the D (6 bases). V was trimmed by 7 bases and J by 2 bases, leaving 20 bases between them. Germline lookup yields CDR1 SEHNR and CDR2 FQNEAQ (reference sequence). This CDR3 contains 16 residues.